One sample yielded the 10 T cell receptor beta chains listed below, sequenced in a study of CD8+CD57+ T cells in acquired aplastic anemia. Genomic DNA provided the template from which TCR beta VDJ and CDR3 profiles were obtained. TCRdb fed the reads into MiXCR, producing one record per CDR3 protein. This sample yields about 120,000 distinct CDR3 sequences, of which 50% to 60% are seen a single time; approximately 28% belongs to the top ten. The sequenced patients had an expansion of CD8+CD57+ cells seen by flow cytometry. Sample: sorted CD4+, CD8+, or CD8+CD57+ T cells (not recorded which) from PBMCs. Receptors originate from a human donor with aplastic anemia.

The J gene is TRBJ1-2, the V gene TRBV10-2, with 10 positions matching TRBD1. Germline V gene lookup returns CDR1 WSHSY and CDR2 SAAADI. The CDR3 contains 16 residues. V was clipped by 4 bases and J by 4 bases; unmatched bases: 9. This CDR3 is CASSALRTGGRYGYTF. The CDR3 DNA reads as TGCGCCAGCAGTGCTCTAAGGACAGGGGGTCGCTATGGCTACACCTTC.

The rearrangement uses TRBV11-2 and TRBJ2-1; a weak D match, TRBD2 (5 bases). Germline lookup yields CDR1 SGHAT and CDR2 FQNNGV. V was cut by 3 bases and J by 4 bases, with 13 bases left in between. The CDR3 contains 15 residues. CDR3 in amino acids: CASSFSVEAYNEQFF. The DNA of the CDR3 is TGTGCCAGCAGCTTTTCAGTGGAGGCATACAATGAGCAGTTCTTC.

The count of this clonotype is one. The rearrangement links TRBV29-1 to TRBJ2-7; no firm D call. The CDR3 loop spans 14 amino acids. CDR1 is SQVTM and CDR2 is ANQGSEA in the germline V gene. Trimming took off 2 bases at V and 8 bases at J, with 19 bases between the two ends. CDR3 DNA: TGCAGCGTTGAAAGTCGTCAGCTCCTCGGAAAGCAGTACTTC. Encoded protein: CSVESRQLLGKQYF.

This clonotype is a singleton in its sample. V usage is TRBV7-9 and J usage is TRBJ2-2, with a weak D call TRBD2 (6 bases). V was cut by 7 bases and J by 6 bases, with 12 bases left in between. There are 13 residues in the CDR3. Germline V gene data show CDR1 as SEHNR and CDR2 as FQNEAQ (reference sequence). In DNA, the CDR3 is TGTGCCAGCAAGACTAGTAGGGCCGGGGAGCTGTTTTTT. It encodes CASKTSRAGELFF.

The chain recombines TRBV5-4 with TRBJ2-2; D assignment may be TRBD1 or TRBD2 (5 bases each). Trimming pared 4 bases from V and 6 bases from J, leaving 13 bases between. The length of the CDR3 is 14 residues. Germline V gene sequence: CDR1 SGHNT, CDR2 YYREEE (reference sequence). CDR3 bases: TGTGCCAGCAGCAATCCCGGGACCCCCGGGGAGCTGTTTTTT. This translates into CASSNPGTPGELFF.

The rearrangement links TRBV2 to TRBJ2-5; 7 bases are shared with TRBD1. The length of the CDR3 is 15 residues. V lost 3 bases and J lost 2; bases outside the gene matches: 6. Germline V gene sequence: CDR1 SNHLY, CDR2 FYNNEI. The CDR3: CASSEVDRAQETQYF. The CDR3 region has the DNA TGTGCCAGCAGTGAGGTTGACAGGGCGCAAGAGACCCAGTACTTC.

This clonotype has a handful of counts. The V and J genes are TRBV2 and TRBJ2-4, with 9 positions matching TRBD1. This CDR3 is 14 amino acids long. Germline values: CDR1 SNHLY, CDR2 FYNNEI. Trimming removed 5 bases from V and 9 bases from J; junction bases left unmatched: 8. CDR3 nucleotide sequence: TGTGCCAGCAGTCCGGGACAGGGTTGGGCCATTCAGTACTTC. Translated, it gives CASSPGQGWAIQYF.

The chain links TRBV2 to TRBJ1-6, with 8 nucleotides matching TRBD1. The CDR3 has 14 residues. V gave up 7 bases and J gave up 10 bases; unmatched junction bases: 9. Germline V gene lookup returns CDR1 SNHLY and CDR2 FYNNEI. The DNA of the CDR3 is TGTGCCAGCACTGGGACAGGTCCCCAGTCACCCCTCCACTTT. Its translation is CASTGTGPQSPLHF.

For this clonotype: Sequence at one end of the junction differs from germline and may be a read error. The chain employs TRBV15 and TRBJ2-7; D possibly corresponds to TRBD1 (5 bases). CDR1 and CDR2 from the germline V gene are LNHNV and YYDKDF (reference sequence). The CDR3 is 15 residues long. The CDR3 reads CASSTHSQAPYEQYF. The CDR3 DNA reads as TGCGCCAGCTCCACTCACTCACAGGCTCCCTACGAGCAGTACTTC.

In the case of this clonotype: Its ends do not fully match the called genes, so a read error is possible. The rearrangement links TRBV27 to TRBJ1-4; no reliable D call. The CDR3 is 14 amino acids. Germline values: CDR1 MNHEY, CDR2 SMNVEV (reference sequence). The chain's CDR3 is CASTNAPEGERLFF. DNA of the CDR3: TGTGCCAGCACCAATGCCCCGGAGGGTGAAAGACTGTTTTTT.